These 13 T cell receptor beta chains share one sample of origin, sequenced in a study of cytomegalovirus exposure and HLA in healthy donors. PCR amplification relied on 60 Vbeta primers (plus 13 Jbeta primers). Sequencing was performed with immunoSEQ multiplex PCR; in TCRdb, only in-frame clones are kept and a portion is missing. Among 140,000 to 150,000 clones listed, approximately 68% were seen once. The sequenced material came from PBMCs. Receptors were obtained from a man aged 40-50 years in good health and CMV-seronegative.

The V and J genes are TRBV10-3 and TRBJ2-5; D uncertain. From germline, CDR1 is ENHRY and CDR2 SYGVKD. Trimming stripped 10 bases from V and 5 bases from J, with 17 bases between. There are 13 residues in the CDR3. The CDR3 DNA reads as TGTGCCACCGGCGAGGAACCTGGGGAGACCCAGTACTTC. Translated: CATGEEPGETQYF.

This clone was detected once. The chain has TRBV28 and TRBJ2-1; 8 bases agree with TRBD2. Germline lookup yields CDR1 MDHEN and CDR2 SYDVKM. CDR3 size: 19 residues. V dropped 3 bases and J dropped 0; count of bases not matched to a gene: 13. CDR3 in DNA: TGTGCCAGCAGTTTTGAAGTAGGGAGCGGGGGTAGCTCCTACAATGAGCAGTTCTTC. Protein product: CASSFEVGSGGSSYNEQFF.

The chain's CDR3 is CSVEWGGTEAFF. In nucleotides, the CDR3 is TGCAGCGTTGAGTGGGGGGGCACTGAAGCTTTCTTT. V gene TRBV29-1 combines with J gene TRBJ1-1, with TRBD1 as a possible D gene (5 bases). Trimming took off 3 bases at V and 4 bases at J, with 9 bases between the two ends. The CDR3 is 12 residues long. Germline CDR1 and CDR2: SQVTM and ANQGSEA.

The chain couples TRBV2 to TRBJ1-3, with D possibly being TRBD1 (5 bases). The germline V and J ends were trimmed by 6 bases and 0 bases, with 18 bases remaining between them. Germline loops: CDR1 SNHLY, CDR2 FYNNEI. The CDR3 covers 17 residues. DNA of the CDR3: TGTGCCAGCAGGGAACATTCGACAGATAGCTCTGGAAACACCATATATTTT. Residues: CASREHSTDSSGNTIYF.

The chain combines TRBV20-1 with TRBJ1-1; perhaps TRBD1 as D (5 bases). The CDR3 covers 8 residues. The V end was cut by 6 bases, the J end by 10 bases, with 6 bases between. Germline CDR1 is DFQATT and CDR2 is SNEGSKA (reference sequence). Here the CDR3 reads CSAQGAFF. The CDR3, as DNA: TGCAGTGCCCAGGGAGCTTTCTTT.

This chain uses TRBV19 with TRBJ2-1, with TRBD1 identical over 7 bases. CDR1 is LNHDA, CDR2 SQIVND, per germline (reference sequence). The CDR3 runs to 15 residues. The trim removed 2 bases at V and 5 bases at J, leaving 6 bases unmatched. CDR3 DNA sequence: TGTGCCAGTAGTATATCGACAGGGTACCACAATGAGCAGTTCTTC. This translates into CASSISTGYHNEQFF.

V usage is TRBV10-3 and J usage is TRBJ2-7; the match to TRBD1 covers 9 bases. Trimming at V came to 5 bases and at J to 0 bases, leaving 8 bases not matched to a gene. CDR3 length equals 16 residues. Germline CDR1 reads ENHRY; CDR2 reads SYGVKD. CDR3 region: CAISRLPGQGSYEQYF. CDR3 nucleotides: TGTGCCATCAGTCGACTTCCGGGACAGGGCTCCTACGAGCAGTACTTC.

This clone was seen a single time. The V gene is TRBV19, the J gene TRBJ2-2, with D perhaps matching TRBD2 (5 bases). Germline CDR1 is LNHDA and CDR2 is SQIVND (reference sequence). CDR3 size: 13 residues. V lost 3 bases to trimming and J lost 5 bases, with 7 bases between them. For the CDR3, the DNA is TGTGCCAGTAGTATCTCGGGAACCGGGGAGCTGTTTTTT. Translating it yields CASSISGTGELFF.

This clone was seen a single time. V gene TRBV7-8 combines with J gene TRBJ2-7; a weak D match, TRBD2 (5 bases). Trimming left V 0 bases short and J 2 bases short, with 20 bases between. Germline V gives CDR1 SGHVS, CDR2 FQNEAQ. The CDR3 spans 18 residues. CDR3 nucleotide sequence: TGTGCCAGCAGCTTAGCCGGAGGCATAGACTTTGTTGCCTACGAGCAGTACTTC. Translation gives CASSLAGGIDFVAYEQYF.

There are a few counts of this clone. The chain has TRBV5-1 and TRBJ2-3; D remains ambiguous. Germline loops: CDR1 SGHRS, CDR2 YFSETQ. The CDR3 is 14 residues long. The V end was cut by 5 bases, the J end by 0 bases, with 10 bases between. CDR3 loop: CASSSLTSTDTQYF. In DNA, the CDR3 is TGCGCCAGCAGTTCTCTTACTAGCACAGATACGCAGTATTTT. Variable domain in full (rest from reference TRBV5-1 and TRBJ2-3): KAGVTQTPRYLIKTRGQQVTLSCSPISGHRSVSWYQQTPGQGLQFLFEYFSETQRNKGNFPGRFSGRQFSNSRSEMNVSTLELGDSALYLCASSSLTSTDTQYFGPGTRLTVL.

The chain recombines TRBV11-2 with TRBJ2-5; D remains unclear. V dropped 1 base and J dropped 5 bases, with 5 bases sitting between them. The CDR3 runs 12 residues. Per the germline V gene, CDR1 is SGHAT and CDR2 is FQNNGV. For the CDR3, the DNA is TGTGCCAGCAGCTTAGGTCGGGAGACCCAGTACTTC. Protein sequence: CASSLGRETQYF. The whole variable domain, remainder taken from reference TRBV11-2 and TRBJ2-5, is EAGVAQSPRYKIIEKRQSVAFWCNPISGHATLYWYQQILGQGPKLLIQFQNNGVVDDSQLPKDRFSAERLKGVDSTLKIQPAKLEDSAVYLCASSLGRETQYFGPGTRLLVL.

This clone was observed a handful of times. The V gene is TRBV5-1, the J gene TRBJ2-4; 9 bases are shared with TRBD1. Germline V gene lookup returns CDR1 SGHRS and CDR2 YFSETQ. Germline trimming cut 4 bases from V and 0 bases from J; bases unmatched to any gene: 14. This CDR3 is built from 19 residues. The DNA of the CDR3 is TGCGCCAGCAGCCAAGACCCGGGACAGGGCAGCTTAGCCAAAAACATTCAGTACTTC. The encoded protein is CASSQDPGQGSLAKNIQYF.

The J gene is TRBJ1-1, the V gene TRBV5-6, with D perhaps matching TRBD1 (6 bases). Trimming cost V 4 bases and J 2 bases, with 12 bases left between them. The CDR3 loop spans 14 amino acids. Germline CDR1 and CDR2: SGHDT and YYEEEE. CDR3 region: CASSQTGQNTEAFF. CDR3 coding DNA: TGTGCCAGCAGCCAGACGGGACAAAACACTGAAGCTTTCTTT.